Listed below are T cell receptor beta chains from one sample, sequenced in a study of CD8+CD57+ T cells in acquired aplastic anemia. Each CDR3 protein is one row after TCRdb ran MiXCR on the reads. The sample records about 180,000 distinct CDR3 sequences, just over 45% being singletons. Sequencing was carried out using sorted CD4+, CD8+, or CD8+CD57+ T cells (not recorded which) from PBMCs. The receptors stem from a human donor in good health. CDR3s include the opening cysteine and the closing phenylalanine or tryptophan. A D gene is named only where the DNA matches it firmly. Expanded clones get a size class; other rows say once, few or many, or leave the size out.

J gene: TRBJ2-1
D gene: TRBD2
clone size: .
V gene: TRBV6-1
CDR3 DNA: TGTGCCAGCAACTACGGAGGCGGGAGCGTATGGAATGAGCAGTTCTTC
CDR3 protein: CASNYGGGSVWNEQFF

J gene: TRBJ2-5
D gene: TRBD1
clone size: few
V gene: TRBV18
CDR3 DNA: TGTGCCAGCTCACCCGGATCTAGGACAGGGGGGGAGACCCAGTACTTC
CDR3 protein: CASSPGSRTGGETQYF

J gene: TRBJ2-1
D gene: .
clone size: .
V gene: TRBV24-1
CDR3 DNA: TGTGCAACCAGTGATTTGAGAGGGCATGGAGGTGAGCAGTTCTTC
CDR3 protein: CATSDLRGHGGEQFF

J gene: TRBJ1-3
D gene: TRBD1
clone size: .
V gene: TRBV12-3/TRBV12-4
CDR3 DNA: TGTGCCAGCAGTTTAGAGGGGGCGCCTGGAATCACCATATATTTT
CDR3 protein: CASSLEGAPGITIYF

J gene: TRBJ1-1
D gene: .
clone size: .
V gene: TRBV20-1
CDR3 DNA: TGCAGTGCTAGTAACAGGAAAACCAACACTGAAGCTTTCTTT
CDR3 protein: CSASNRKTNTEAFF

J gene: TRBJ2-5
D gene: .
clone size: many
V gene: TRBV7-9
CDR3 DNA: TGTGCCAGCAGCTTAGCTGGGGCAGTCCAAGAGACCCAGTACTTC
CDR3 protein: CASSLAGAVQETQYF

J gene: TRBJ2-7
D gene: .
clone size: few
V gene: TRBV27
CDR3 DNA: TGTGCCAGCAGTTCGCCGACCCTCTCCTACGAGCAGTACTTC
CDR3 protein: CASSSPTLSYEQYF

J gene: TRBJ2-3
D gene: TRBD1
clone size: many
V gene: TRBV6-2/TRBV6-3
CDR3 DNA: TGTGCCAGCAGAACAGGGGGAAGCACAGATACGCAGTATTTT
CDR3 protein: CASRTGGSTDTQYF

J gene: TRBJ1-3
D gene: TRBD1
clone size: many
V gene: TRBV12-3/TRBV12-4
CDR3 DNA: TGTGCCAGCAAGCTGACAGGGGCTGGAAACACCATATATTTT
CDR3 protein: CASKLTGAGNTIYF

J gene: TRBJ2-7
D gene: TRBD2
clone size: many
V gene: TRBV7-8
CDR3 DNA: TGTGCCAGCAGCTTCTTACTAGCGGGGGCCTACGAGCAGTACTTC
CDR3 protein: CASSFLLAGAYEQYF

J gene: TRBJ2-7
D gene: TRBD2
clone size: many
V gene: TRBV7-2
CDR3 DNA: TGTGCCAGCAGCCCGATAACTAGCGGGGGTTCCTACGAGCAGTACTTC
CDR3 protein: CASSPITSGGSYEQYF

J gene: TRBJ2-7
D gene: TRBD2
clone size: .
V gene: TRBV20-1
CDR3 DNA: TGCAGCGCTAGCGGGCCAGAGTACTACGAGCAGTACTTC
CDR3 protein: CSASGPEYYEQYF

J gene: TRBJ2-5
D gene: TRBD2
clone size: many
V gene: TRBV6-2/TRBV6-3
CDR3 DNA: TGTGCCAGTCGACTAGCGGGAGGATCGGAGACCCAGTACTTC
CDR3 protein: CASRLAGGSETQYF

J gene: TRBJ1-2
D gene: .
clone size: .
V gene: TRBV19
CDR3 DNA: TGTGCCAGTAGTATAGGACAGGGCTACACCTTC
CDR3 protein: CASSIGQGYTF

J gene: TRBJ2-3
D gene: .
clone size: few
V gene: TRBV25-1
CDR3 DNA: TGTGCCAGCAGTGTCGGGCTCACAGATACGCAGTATTTT
CDR3 protein: CASSVGLTDTQYF

J gene: TRBJ2-2
D gene: TRBD1
clone size: .
V gene: TRBV29-1
CDR3 DNA: TGCAGCGTTGAAACAGGGGCCGCGAACACCGGGGAGCTGTTTTTT
CDR3 protein: CSVETGAANTGELFF

J gene: TRBJ2-7
D gene: .
clone size: .
V gene: TRBV18
CDR3 DNA: TGTGCCAGCTCGTCAGGGGGAGGTTCCTACGATCAGTACTTC
CDR3 protein: CASSSGGGSYDQYF

J gene: TRBJ2-3
D gene: TRBD2
clone size: .
V gene: TRBV11-1
CDR3 DNA: TGTGCCAGCAGCGACCCCCCTGGATTGACTAGCGGGCGTAGCACAGATACGCAGTATTTT
CDR3 protein: CASSDPPGLTSGRSTDTQYF

J gene: TRBJ2-7
D gene: .
clone size: many
V gene: TRBV20-1
CDR3 DNA: TGCAGTGCTAGACCCGTCATAGACAGGCACGACGAGCAGTACTTC
CDR3 protein: CSARPVIDRHDEQYF

J gene: TRBJ1-2
D gene: .
clone size: .
V gene: TRBV11-2
CDR3 DNA: TGTGCCAGCAGCTTAGTGGTTGCGGATGGCTACACCTTC
CDR3 protein: CASSLVVADGYTF

J gene: TRBJ2-7
D gene: TRBD2
clone size: many
V gene: TRBV20-1
CDR3 DNA: TGCAGTGCCGGGCTAGCGGGAGGGCGTGGGCAGTACTTC
CDR3 protein: CSAGLAGGRGQYF

J gene: TRBJ2-7
D gene: TRBD2
clone size: many
V gene: TRBV7-8
CDR3 DNA: TGTGCCAGCAGCCCGCCATTTTCTAGCGGATACGAGCAGTACTTC
CDR3 protein: CASSPPFSSGYEQYF

J gene: TRBJ2-7
D gene: .
clone size: .
V gene: TRBV9
CDR3 DNA: TGTGCCAGCAGCTTGGTGGCGGCTCCAAATCCCTACGAGCAGTACTTC
CDR3 protein: CASSLVAAPNPYEQYF

J gene: TRBJ2-7
D gene: TRBD1
clone size: .
V gene: TRBV28
CDR3 DNA: TGTGCCAGCAGTTTCAAGGGACAGACTAAGAGGGAGCAGTACTTC
CDR3 protein: CASSFKGQTKREQYF

J gene: TRBJ2-7
D gene: .
clone size: .
V gene: TRBV7-8
CDR3 DNA: TGTGCCAGCAGCTTAAGCCTCCGGAGCGAGCAGTACTTC
CDR3 protein: CASSLSLRSEQYF

J gene: TRBJ2-7
D gene: .
clone size: many
V gene: TRBV20-1
CDR3 DNA: TGCAGTGCTAGAGACCAAGTCGGGGCCTCCTACGAGCAGTACTTC
CDR3 protein: CSARDQVGASYEQYF

J gene: TRBJ2-7
D gene: TRBD1
clone size: .
V gene: TRBV19
CDR3 DNA: TGTGCCAGTAGTGACCACAGGGGGTACGAGCAGTACTTC
CDR3 protein: CASSDHRGYEQYF

J gene: TRBJ2-3
D gene: .
clone size: .
V gene: TRBV12-3/TRBV12-4
CDR3 DNA: TGTGCCAGCAGTTCAGTCGAATTGGGTACGCAGTATTTT
CDR3 protein: CASSSVELGTQYF

J gene: TRBJ2-7
D gene: .
clone size: .
V gene: TRBV7-9
CDR3 DNA: TGTGCCAGCAGCCCGACGACAGGCTACGAGCAGTACTTC
CDR3 protein: CASSPTTGYEQYF

J gene: TRBJ2-1
D gene: .
clone size: few
V gene: TRBV19
CDR3 DNA: TGTGCCAGTGCTGACAGATACAATGAGCAGTTCTTC
CDR3 protein: CASADRYNEQFF

J gene: TRBJ2-7
D gene: .
clone size: many
V gene: TRBV2
CDR3 DNA: TGTGCCAGCAGCCACCCGGCTCCCTCCGAGCAGTACTTC
CDR3 protein: CASSHPAPSEQYF

J gene: TRBJ1-4
D gene: .
clone size: few
V gene: TRBV27
CDR3 DNA: TGTGCCAGCAGTTTTGAGCCGTATAATGAAAAACTGTTTTTT
CDR3 protein: CASSFEPYNEKLFF

J gene: TRBJ1-4
D gene: .
clone size: few
V gene: TRBV25-1
CDR3 DNA: TGTGCCAGCAGTGGCCACGGGAGGCGGGGGAACGAAAAACTGTTTTTT
CDR3 protein: CASSGHGRRGNEKLFF

J gene: TRBJ2-7
D gene: .
clone size: .
V gene: TRBV18
CDR3 DNA: TGTGCCAGCTCACCACCGGGTTTGGGCGAGCAGTACTTC
CDR3 protein: CASSPPGLGEQYF

J gene: TRBJ2-7
D gene: TRBD1
clone size: .
V gene: TRBV10-3
CDR3 DNA: TGTGCCATCAGCGGGGACAGCTACGAGCAGTACTTC
CDR3 protein: CAISGDSYEQYF

J gene: TRBJ1-5
D gene: .
clone size: many
V gene: TRBV5-6
CDR3 DNA: TGTGCCAGCAGCTCAAGCTGGACAGAGCACTATAGCAATCAGCCCCAGCATTTT
CDR3 protein: CASSSSWTEHYSNQPQHF

J gene: TRBJ1-4
D gene: .
clone size: .
V gene: TRBV10-3
CDR3 DNA: TGTGCCATCAGTGACCAGGGGAGGACTAATGAAAAACTGTTTTTT
CDR3 protein: CAISDQGRTNEKLFF

J gene: TRBJ1-1
D gene: .
clone size: .
V gene: TRBV2
CDR3 DNA: TGTGCCAGCAGTGGGGGGAGCACTGAAGCTTTCTTT
CDR3 protein: CASSGGSTEAFF

J gene: TRBJ1-2
D gene: .
clone size: many
V gene: TRBV9
CDR3 DNA: TGTGCCAGCAGCGTAGCTGAAGGGGTAGACTATGGCTACACCTTC
CDR3 protein: CASSVAEGVDYGYTF

J gene: TRBJ2-5
D gene: .
clone size: many
V gene: TRBV5-1
CDR3 DNA: TGCGCCAGCAGCTTGGCCATAGTGGGGCAGACCCAGTACTTC
CDR3 protein: CASSLAIVGQTQYF

J gene: TRBJ1-2
D gene: .
clone size: few
V gene: TRBV28
CDR3 DNA: TGTGCCAGCAGTTTGGGGGGGGTAGAGGCGGGCTACACCTTC
CDR3 protein: CASSLGGVEAGYTF

J gene: TRBJ2-7
D gene: TRBD2
clone size: many
V gene: TRBV4-2
CDR3 DNA: TGTGCCAGCAGCCGAGGGGGAACTAGCGGCAGCTCCTACGAGCAGTACTTC
CDR3 protein: CASSRGGTSGSSYEQYF

J gene: TRBJ2-3
D gene: TRBD2
clone size: few
V gene: TRBV29-1
CDR3 DNA: TGCAGCGTTGTTAGGTTAGCGGGACCAGATACGCAGTATTTT
CDR3 protein: CSVVRLAGPDTQYF

J gene: TRBJ2-7
D gene: .
clone size: once
V gene: TRBV7-2
CDR3 DNA: TGTGCCAGCAGCTCCTTCACGGAGCCCACCTACGAGCAGTACTTC
CDR3 protein: CASSSFTEPTYEQYF

J gene: TRBJ1-2
D gene: .
clone size: .
V gene: TRBV2
CDR3 DNA: TGTGCCAGCAGCGAATTGAAATCTAGGGCCTATGGCTACACCTTC
CDR3 protein: CASSELKSRAYGYTF

J gene: TRBJ1-1
D gene: .
clone size: .
V gene: TRBV20-1
CDR3 DNA: TGCAGTGCTAGAGATCGCCAGAGGGAGGCTTTCTTT
CDR3 protein: CSARDRQREAFF

J gene: TRBJ1-5
D gene: TRBD1
clone size: many
V gene: TRBV6-1
CDR3 DNA: TGTGCCAGCGAGCTGGACAGGGGTATCCCTAGCAATCAGCCCCAGCATTTT
CDR3 protein: CASELDRGIPSNQPQHF

J gene: TRBJ2-5
D gene: TRBD2
clone size: many
V gene: TRBV2
CDR3 DNA: TGTGCCAGCAGCCCTGGGACTACCCAAGAGACCCAGTACTTC
CDR3 protein: CASSPGTTQETQYF

J gene: TRBJ2-3
D gene: TRBD2
clone size: .
V gene: TRBV27
CDR3 DNA: TGTGCCAGCAGCACTCCTAGCGGGAGGGCCCATGTATTT
CDR3 protein: CASSTPSGRAHVF

J gene: TRBJ2-7
D gene: .
clone size: few
V gene: TRBV25-1
CDR3 DNA: TGTGCCAGCAGTGCGGGGTTCGAAGGGGTGGGAGAGCAGTACTTC
CDR3 protein: CASSAGFEGVGEQYF

J gene: TRBJ1-4
D gene: TRBD1
clone size: few
V gene: TRBV30
CDR3 DNA: TGTGCCTGGACGGGACAGCCAAATGAAAAACTGTTTTTT
CDR3 protein: CAWTGQPNEKLFF